Listed here are 12 T cell receptor beta chains from one sample, sequenced in a study of T cell responses to AZD1222 COVID-19 vaccine. Measured with immunoSEQ multiplex PCR; TCRdb has only the in-frame clones, and not every one. This table has around 120,000 clones, over 80% appearing once. Material: peripheral blood, obtained on day 0 of AZD1222 vaccination. These receptors all stem from an adult in good health.

The genes are TRBV27 and TRBJ1-2; 7 bases fit TRBD1. V lost 6 bases and J lost 2; bases outside the gene matches: 12. This CDR3 contains 16 residues. Looked up from germline, CDR1 is MNHEY and CDR2 is SMNVEV (reference sequence). In DNA form, the CDR3 reads TGTGCCAGCAGGAACTCAGGGGGGGCAAAAAACTATGGCTACACCTTC. Encoded protein: CASRNSGGAKNYGYTF.

V is TRBV5-1 and J is TRBJ1-2; D is unclear. The length of the CDR3 is 18 residues. Germline V gives CDR1 SGHRS, CDR2 YFSETQ. Trimming left V 0 bases short and J 1 base short, with 19 bases between. CDR3 loop: CASSLADTYKTINYGYTF. The CDR3, as DNA: TGCGCCAGCAGCTTGGCCGATACTTACAAGACCATTAACTATGGCTACACCTTC.

This clone occurred once. The genes are TRBV5-4 and TRBJ1-4, with a tentative D call TRBD1 (6 bases). CDR1 and CDR2 from the germline V gene are SGHNT and YYREEE (reference sequence). The V and J ends lost 4 bases and 7 bases respectively, with 17 bases between them. The CDR3 is 15 residues long. The CDR3 nucleotides read TGTGCCAGCAGCCCGACTCCCGGGGGCTCTGAAAAACTGTTTTTT. It specifies CASSPTPGGSEKLFF.

This sequence joins TRBV7-9 and TRBJ1-1; no definite D call. Germline values: CDR1 SEHNR, CDR2 FQNEAQ (reference sequence). The CDR3 is 14 amino acids. V lost 8 bases and J lost 3, with 16 bases in between. The CDR3 bases are TGTGCCAGCCGCGGAGGACTTAGGGACACTGAAGCTTTCTTT. It yields the protein CASRGGLRDTEAFF.

The chain combines TRBV6-5 with TRBJ1-1; 10 positions agree with TRBD1. The CDR3 has 14 amino acids. The germline gives CDR1 MNHEY, CDR2 SVGAGI. V shed 6 bases and J 5 bases; nucleotides not matched to a gene: 6. CDR3 coding DNA: TGTGCCAGCAGAGTGGGACAGGGGAGTACTGAAGCTTTCTTT. It translates to CASRVGQGSTEAFF.

This clone was detected once. This chain connects TRBV20-1 to TRBJ2-1, with TRBD1 matching 8 bases. The CDR3 length is 11 residues. V shed 6 bases, J shed 9 bases, and the junction held 4 bases outside the gene matches. Germline assignment: CDR1 DFQATT and CDR2 SNEGSKA (reference sequence). CDR3 region: CSASGQVEQFF. The CDR3 DNA follows: TGCAGTGCCTCGGGACAGGTTGAGCAGTTCTTC.

The CDR3 bases are TGTGCCATCAGTGTTAACAGGGTCGGGATATTGAGCAATCAGCCCCAGCATTTT. Its protein product is CAISVNRVGILSNQPQHF. J is TRBJ1-5 and V is TRBV10-3; tentatively, D is TRBD1 (6 bases). The V and J ends lost 4 bases and 1 base respectively, with 20 bases between them. Germline CDR1 reads ENHRY; CDR2 reads SYGVKD. The CDR3 is 18 residues long.

The chain couples TRBV11-3 to TRBJ1-1; D may be TRBD1 (5 bases). This CDR3 region has 14 residues. V lost 5 bases, J lost 5 bases, and 15 bases lay in between. Germline V CDR1 and CDR2: SGHNT, YENEEA. CDR3 sequence: CASSEPGLMTEAFF. The DNA of the CDR3 is TGTGCCAGCAGCGAACCGGGACTGATGACTGAAGCTTTCTTT.

The chain has TRBV9 and TRBJ1-2, with 11 bases lining up with TRBD1. CDR1 SGDLS and CDR2 YYNGEE come from the germline V gene. The CDR3 is 16 residues long. Trimming cost V 5 bases and J 6 bases; bases outside gene matches: 12. DNA for the CDR3: TGTGCCAGCAGTGATTTTGGACAGGGGGCAAGTGATGGCTACACCTTC. It yields the protein CASSDFGQGASDGYTF.

The chain combines TRBV7-9 with TRBJ1-2; D not certain. Trimming removed 1 base from V and 2 bases from J, with 2 bases in between. Germline loops: CDR1 SEHNR, CDR2 FQNEAQ (reference sequence). This CDR3 contains 12 residues. The CDR3 DNA reads TGTGCCAGCAGCTTAGGGAACTATGGCTACACCTTC. Translation: CASSLGNYGYTF.

The V gene is TRBV9, the J gene TRBJ1-5; no reliable D call. In germline, CDR1 is SGDLS, CDR2 YYNGEE. V lost 0 bases and J 3 bases, leaving 10 bases between the germline ends. This CDR3 spans 15 amino acids. The chain's CDR3 is CASSVGATDNQPQHF. CDR3 coding DNA: TGTGCCAGCAGCGTAGGAGCGACGGACAATCAGCCCCAGCATTTT.

This clone was observed a single time. The J gene is TRBJ1-3, the V gene TRBV5-1; 7 bases map to TRBD1. From germline, CDR1 is SGHRS and CDR2 YFSETQ. This CDR3 contains 14 residues. Trimming at V came to 2 bases and at J to 2 bases, leaving 1 base not matched to a gene. In nucleotides, the CDR3 is TGCGCCAGCAGCTTCCAGGGGGCTGGAAACACCATATATTTT. It is translated as CASSFQGAGNTIYF.